The source of this T cell receptor (beta chain) is a study of shared clonotypes between healthy human individuals. Naive CD8 cells lacked CD45RO and underwent positive selection for CCR7, leaving out terminally differentiated effector memory CD45RA+ cells. It was 200 ng DNA, about 30,000 T cell genomes, that sorted-subset replicate PCRs used. The assay was immunoSEQ multiplex PCR, and TCRdb's table has in-frame clones only and misses some. This sample carries around 2.1 million clones, 85% to 95% of them seen once, and the ten largest clones take under 2%. The CDR3 length is 16 residues. Trimming pared 1 base from V and 4 bases from J, leaving 16 bases between. The germline gives CDR1 SGHAT, CDR2 FQNNGV.

This TCR derives from a man aged 18 to 29 in good health. Some clones in this sample may be carry-over from other donors' samples. The chain combines TRBV11-2 with TRBJ1-2; D gene ambiguous. Source material: naive CD8+ T cells from PBMCs. The CDR3 sequence is CASSLGRADVSYGYTF. The CDR3 coding sequence is TGTGCCAGCAGCTTAGGAAGGGCAGACGTGTCCTATGGCTACACCTTC.